The text below deals with one TCR beta chain. Germline V gene data show CDR1 as MNHEY and CDR2 as SVGAGI. This CDR3 region has 14 residues. The ends lost 5 bases at V and 6 bases at J; junction bases unmatched: 3. The data originate from a study of cytomegalovirus exposure and HLA in healthy donors. Sequenced by immunoSEQ multiplex PCR; TCRdb stores in-frame clones only, minus some. Among over 55,000 clones listed, roughly 90% were seen once. The specimen was PBMCs. The chain combines TRBV6-5 with TRBJ2-1, with 11 bases aligning to TRBD1. This sequence originates from a man younger than 35 in good health and CMV-seronegative. CDR3 sequence reads: CASSPGTGGNEQFF. In DNA, the CDR3 is TGTGCCAGCAGTCCCGGGACAGGGGGCAATGAGCAGTTCTTC.